The sequence of this T cell receptor beta chain was determined in a study of T cell clones after liver transplantation. Sequenced by immunoSEQ multiplex PCR; TCRdb stores in-frame clones only, minus some. The table includes about 120,000 clones, approximately 90% detected once. This CDR3 spans 12 amino acids. Germline CDR1 is SQVTM and CDR2 is ANQGSEA. Trimming removed 6 bases at V and 4 bases at J, with 10 bases between. The clonotype comes from a human patient who received a liver transplant. These T cells may partly come from the graft donor. The starting material was CD4+ T cells from blood, obtained 12 months after liver transplant. The chain employs TRBV29-1 and TRBJ1-3, with D perhaps TRBD1 (5 bases). In DNA, the CDR3 is TGCAGCGTCCCGGGGGAGGGAAACACCATATATTTT. Its protein product is CSVPGEGNTIYF. The entire variable domain, with the rest obtained from reference TRBV29-1 and TRBJ1-3, is as follows: SAVISQKPSRDICQRGTSLTIQCQVDSQVTMMFWYRQQPGQSLTLIATANQGSEATYESGFVIDKFPISRPNLTFSTLTVSNMSPEDSSIYLCSVPGEGNTIYFGEGSWLTVV.